This TCR beta chain came from a study of cytomegalovirus exposure and HLA in healthy donors. V lost 7 bases to trimming and J lost 4 bases, with 10 bases between them. CDR1 and CDR2 (germline): MNHNY, SVGAGI (reference sequence). The CDR3 is 12 residues long. Use of 60 Vbeta and 13 Jbeta primers characterized the PCR. Profiling relied on immunoSEQ multiplex PCR, and the TCRdb table lists in-frame clones only, not all of them. The table includes roughly 190,000 clones, around three quarters detected once. The chain joins TRBV6-6 to TRBJ2-5; the D is unclear. This clonotype originated in a woman under 40 in good health and CMV-seropositive. Sequenced: PBMCs. CDR3 sequence (DNA): TGTGCCAGCACCCCTACCGGAGAGACCCAGTACTTC. Translation gives CASTPTGETQYF.